Listed below are T cell receptor beta chains from one sample, sequenced in a study of OX40 agonist ivuxolimab in advanced cancers. Libraries were prepared by immunoSEQ multiplex PCR; TCRdb keeps only in-frame clonotypes and omits some of them. The table shows about 20,000 clones, with about three quarters occurring only once. Material: CD4+ or CD8+ T cells sorted from blood, obtained in a trial of the OX40 agonist ivuxolimab. The receptor source for this set is an adult with an advanced solid tumor such as melanoma, head and neck, liver or kidney cancer. Each CDR3 is given with its conserved first and last residue. Fields, in order: clone size, D gene, V gene, J gene, CDR3 protein, CDR3 DNA. D genes are given only for firm matches. For some rows the clone size is stated as once, few or many, or as a class when expanded; others skip it.

clone_size: .
d_call: .
v_call: TRBV4-1
j_call: TRBJ2-3
cdr3_aa: CASSQDPGTDTQYF
cdr3_nt: TGCGCCAGCAGCCAAGATCCAGGCACAGATACGCAGTATTTT

clone_size: .
d_call: TRBD2
v_call: TRBV7-3
j_call: TRBJ2-1
cdr3_aa: CASSPGLAGGGEDNEQFF
cdr3_nt: TGTGCCAGCAGCCCGGGACTAGCGGGAGGTGGGGAAGACAATGAGCAGTTCTTC

clone_size: .
d_call: TRBD1
v_call: TRBV25-1
j_call: TRBJ1-1
cdr3_aa: CASSEWGQGLTEAFF
cdr3_nt: TGTGCCAGCAGTGAATGGGGACAGGGGCTGACTGAAGCTTTCTTT

clone_size: once
d_call: .
v_call: TRBV19
j_call: TRBJ2-2
cdr3_aa: CAIPSGQLNTGELFF
cdr3_nt: TGTGCCATCCCATCGGGGCAATTGAACACCGGGGAGCTGTTTTTT

clone_size: .
d_call: .
v_call: TRBV5-6
j_call: TRBJ1-4
cdr3_aa: CASSSDGTPPNEKLFF
cdr3_nt: TGTGCCAGCAGTTCGGACGGCACACCACCTAATGAAAAACTGTTTTTT

clone_size: .
d_call: .
v_call: TRBV4-3
j_call: TRBJ2-1
cdr3_aa: CASSQETSFYNEQFF
cdr3_nt: TGCGCCAGCAGCCAAGAAACTAGTTTCTATAATGAGCAGTTCTTC

clone_size: .
d_call: .
v_call: TRBV9
j_call: TRBJ2-1
cdr3_aa: CASSVSWGDEQFF
cdr3_nt: TGTGCCAGCAGCGTCTCTTGGGGGGATGAGCAGTTCTTC

clone_size: .
d_call: TRBD1
v_call: TRBV4-1
j_call: TRBJ2-1
cdr3_aa: CASSPGQGFDEQFF
cdr3_nt: TGCGCCAGCAGCCCGGGACAGGGCTTCGATGAGCAGTTCTTC

clone_size: .
d_call: .
v_call: TRBV5-4
j_call: TRBJ1-2
cdr3_aa: CASTWIPGIYGYTF
cdr3_nt: TGTGCCAGCACCTGGATACCCGGGATTTATGGCTACACCTTC

clone_size: .
d_call: .
v_call: TRBV7-6
j_call: TRBJ2-3
cdr3_aa: CASSPGAGWSTDTQYF
cdr3_nt: TGTGCCAGCAGCCCTGGGGCGGGGTGGAGCACAGATACGCAGTATTTT

clone_size: .
d_call: .
v_call: TRBV13
j_call: TRBJ1-1
cdr3_aa: CASSPLGTEAFF
cdr3_nt: TGTGCCAGCAGCCCCCTGGGCACTGAAGCTTTCTTT

clone_size: .
d_call: TRBD1
v_call: TRBV7-6
j_call: TRBJ1-2
cdr3_aa: CASSLVGGRGPPNYGYTF
cdr3_nt: TGTGCCAGCAGCTTAGTGGGGGGCAGGGGGCCTCCTAACTATGGCTACACCTTC

clone_size: once
d_call: TRBD2
v_call: TRBV6-6
j_call: TRBJ2-1
cdr3_aa: CASSLGGGSGDEQFF
cdr3_nt: TGTGCCAGCAGTTTGGGCGGCGGGAGCGGGGATGAGCAGTTCTTC

clone_size: .
d_call: .
v_call: TRBV5-5
j_call: TRBJ2-7
cdr3_aa: CASSLGGRGWYEQYF
cdr3_nt: TGTGCCAGCAGCTTGGGCGGTAGGGGATGGTACGAGCAGTACTTC

clone_size: .
d_call: TRBD1
v_call: TRBV27
j_call: TRBJ2-7
cdr3_aa: CASSDGTGYYEQYF
cdr3_nt: TGTGCCAGCAGCGACGGGACAGGGTACTACGAGCAGTACTTC

clone_size: once
d_call: .
v_call: TRBV7-6
j_call: TRBJ2-7
cdr3_aa: CASSFSNSYEQYF
cdr3_nt: TGTGCCAGCAGCTTTAGTAACTCCTACGAGCAGTACTTC

clone_size: .
d_call: .
v_call: TRBV4-1
j_call: TRBJ1-1
cdr3_aa: CASSQDGIDLNTEAFF
cdr3_nt: TGCGCCAGCAGCCAAGACGGAATCGACCTGAACACTGAAGCTTTCTTT

clone_size: .
d_call: TRBD1
v_call: TRBV28
j_call: TRBJ1-5
cdr3_aa: CASSLIWDRGRQPQHF
cdr3_nt: TGTGCCAGCAGTCTGATATGGGACAGGGGGAGGCAGCCCCAGCATTTT

clone_size: .
d_call: .
v_call: TRBV4-2
j_call: TRBJ1-1
cdr3_aa: CASSRIPSGAEAFF
cdr3_nt: TGTGCCAGCAGCCGCATCCCTTCAGGGGCTGAAGCTTTCTTT

clone_size: .
d_call: .
v_call: TRBV6-6
j_call: TRBJ1-1
cdr3_aa: CASDDGTEAFF
cdr3_nt: TGTGCCAGCGACGACGGGACTGAAGCTTTCTTT

clone_size: large
d_call: TRBD1
v_call: TRBV7-3
j_call: TRBJ2-1
cdr3_aa: CASSSGTGVYNEQFF
cdr3_nt: TGTGCCAGCAGTTCCGGGACAGGGGTCTACAATGAGCAGTTCTTC

clone_size: once
d_call: .
v_call: TRBV2
j_call: TRBJ2-7
cdr3_aa: CASRPPAFYEQYF
cdr3_nt: TGTGCCAGCAGGCCGCCCGCTTTCTACGAGCAGTACTTC

clone_size: .
d_call: .
v_call: TRBV13
j_call: TRBJ2-1
cdr3_aa: CASSSWLSSYNEQFF
cdr3_nt: TGTGCCAGCAGCTCCTGGTTGAGCTCCTACAATGAGCAGTTCTTC

clone_size: few
d_call: .
v_call: TRBV29-1
j_call: TRBJ2-3
cdr3_aa: CSVEDGGQFYTDTQYF
cdr3_nt: TGCAGCGTTGAAGACGGGGGACAGTTCTACACAGATACGCAGTATTTT

clone_size: .
d_call: .
v_call: TRBV27
j_call: TRBJ1-1
cdr3_aa: CASSPEGFESEAFF
cdr3_nt: TGTGCCAGCAGTCCGGAAGGGTTCGAATCTGAAGCTTTCTTT

clone_size: .
d_call: TRBD1
v_call: TRBV7-8
j_call: TRBJ1-5
cdr3_aa: CASSRTGYSNQPQHF
cdr3_nt: TGTGCCAGCAGCCGGACAGGTTATAGCAATCAGCCCCAGCATTTT

clone_size: .
d_call: .
v_call: TRBV18
j_call: TRBJ2-1
cdr3_aa: CASSPPFLGEGYHEQFF
cdr3_nt: TGTGCCAGCTCACCACCATTTCTGGGAGAGGGTTACCATGAGCAGTTCTTC

clone_size: .
d_call: TRBD1
v_call: TRBV25-1
j_call: TRBJ2-7
cdr3_aa: CASSSGQGSDEQYF
cdr3_nt: TGTGCCAGCAGTTCTGGACAGGGTTCCGACGAGCAGTACTTC

clone_size: few
d_call: TRBD1
v_call: TRBV5-6
j_call: TRBJ1-1
cdr3_aa: CASSLGAGTGLAFF
cdr3_nt: TGTGCCAGCAGCTTGGGTGCCGGGACAGGGCTTGCTTTCTTT